This entry is about one TCR beta chain. Looked up from germline, CDR1 is GTSNPN and CDR2 is SVGIG (reference sequence). V was pared by 3 bases and J by 5 bases, with 22 bases between. The CDR3 has 16 residues. Using immunoSEQ multiplex PCR, the repertoire was profiled, and TCRdb retains in-frame clones only, with some absent. This sample has tens of thousands of clones, with 90% found just once. These data originate in a study of blood T cell repertoires in COVID-19. The wider study: Nucleic acid was either cDNA or gDNA, and it came from T cells, B-cell-depleted T cells, or PBMCs.

The sequencing sample was made of peripheral blood. The sequence was obtained from a human donor in a cohort sampled during active COVID-19. The chain joins TRBV30 to TRBJ2-5; possibly TRBD1 for D (6 bases). CDR3 coding DNA: TGTGCCTGGAGGGGGTCTAGGGGGTTCAAAGTGGAGACCCAGTACTTC. Translated: CAWRGSRGFKVETQYF.